Described below is a single T cell receptor (beta chain) sequence and its context. V dropped 3 bases and J dropped 7; count of bases not matched to a gene: 9. Germline CDR1 SGDLS, CDR2 YYNGEE. The CDR3 is 15 residues long. The sample is drawn from a study of blood T cell repertoires in COVID-19. Generated by immunoSEQ multiplex PCR, the TCRdb table keeps only in-frame clones and is missing some. This table has about 310,000 clones, 80% to 90% appearing once. V usage is TRBV9 and J usage is TRBJ2-1; 8 bases match TRBD2. The sequenced material came from peripheral blood. This TCR was recovered from a woman in her forties or fifties who had recovered from COVID-19. CDR3 in DNA: TGTGCCAGCAGCGCCCGAGCGGGAGCGGTTAATGAGCAGTTCTTC. As protein: CASSARAGAVNEQFF.